The 10 T cell receptor beta chains presented below share a single source sample, sequenced in a study of shared clonotypes between healthy human individuals. The table came from immunoSEQ multiplex PCR; TCRdb's copy has only in-frame clones and leaves some out. The sample shows 900,000 to 1,200,000 clones, approximately 80% of them seen only once. Sequencing was performed on memory CD4+ T cells from PBMCs. Sample subset: CD45RA-negative fraction. All receptors derive from a man aged 18 to 30 in good health. Some clones in this sample may be carry-over from other donors' samples.

The chain joins TRBV7-2 to TRBJ2-3; 12 bases align to TRBD2. Germline V gene lookup returns CDR1 SGHTA and CDR2 FQGNSA. V trimming: 5 bases; J trimming: 3 bases; junction bases outside the gene matches: 6. This CDR3 is built from 16 residues. In nucleotides, the CDR3 is TGTGCCAGCAGCCCGCAACTAGCGGGAGGTACAGATACGCAGTATTTT. Encoded protein: CASSPQLAGGTDTQYF.

The V and J genes are TRBV7-7 and TRBJ2-2; D unresolved. The V gene's germline CDR1 is SSHAT and CDR2 FNYEAQ (reference sequence). The CDR3 spans 14 residues. Between the trimmed V and J ends, which lost 5 bases and 1 base, there was a span of 8 bases. The CDR3 DNA reads as TGTGCCAGCAGCCTCGCAGGGAACACCGGGGAGCTGTTTTTT. Encoded protein: CASSLAGNTGELFF.

The rearrangement uses TRBV9 and TRBJ2-1; 8 positions match TRBD2. CDR1 is SGDLS and CDR2 is YYNGEE in the germline V gene. This CDR3 region has 15 residues. V lost 7 bases to trimming and J lost 9 bases; unmatched junction nucleotides: 15. The chain's CDR3 is CASARSGRIEGEQFF. The CDR3 DNA reads as TGTGCCAGCGCCAGGAGCGGGAGAATTGAAGGTGAGCAGTTCTTC.

CDR3 sequence reads: CASSLGAASSYNEQFF. For the CDR3, the DNA is TGCGCCAGCAGCTTGGGGGCAGCTAGCTCCTACAATGAGCAGTTCTTC. The rearrangement links TRBV5-1 to TRBJ2-1; no firm D call. V was cut by 0 bases and J by 0 bases, with 10 bases left in between. This CDR3 has 16 residues. CDR1 and CDR2 from the germline V gene are SGHRS and YFSETQ.

V usage is TRBV6-6 and J usage is TRBJ1-3; D is possibly TRBD1 (6 bases). Germline-derived CDR1 and CDR2 are MNHNY and SVGAGI (reference sequence). V was trimmed by 0 bases and J by 2 bases, leaving 8 bases between them. This CDR3 has 15 amino acids. The DNA for the CDR3 is TGTGCCAGCAGTTACTCGACAGGAACTGGAAACACCATATATTTT. Protein: CASSYSTGTGNTIYF.

The chain employs TRBV30 and TRBJ1-1; 7 bases agree with TRBD1. The CDR3 runs 13 residues. Germline CDR1 and CDR2: GTSNPN and SVGIG (reference sequence). V was clipped by 5 bases and J by 1 base; unmatched bases: 4. DNA of the CDR3: TGTGCCTGGGAGGGACAGTCGAACACTGAAGCTTTCTTT. As protein: CAWEGQSNTEAFF.

This clone came up once. The chain has TRBV19 and TRBJ1-1; D is possibly TRBD1 (6 bases). The CDR3 loop spans 14 amino acids. Germline values: CDR1 LNHDA, CDR2 SQIVND (reference sequence). Trimming stripped 6 bases from V and 6 bases from J, with 17 bases between. The CDR3, as DNA: TGTGCCAGTAGACACGAGGGGGGAAAGGCTGAAGCTTTCTTT. Its protein is CASRHEGGKAEAFF.

The V call is TRBV30, the J call TRBJ1-3; no clear D gene. CDR1 and CDR2 from the germline V gene are GTSNPN and SVGIG (reference sequence). V was trimmed by 1 base and J by 9 bases, leaving 7 bases between them. The CDR3 runs 11 residues. The CDR3 protein is CAWSGLRTIYF. CDR3 DNA: TGTGCCTGGAGTGGCCTTCGCACCATATATTTT.

The rearrangement links TRBV18 to TRBJ2-5, with D uncertain. Trimming removed 3 bases from V and 3 bases from J, with 11 bases in between. The CDR3 runs to 14 residues. Per the germline V gene, CDR1 is KGHSH and CDR2 is LQKENI. CDR3 bases: TGTGCCAGCTCACCTACCGGGTCCAAAGAGACCCAGTACTTC. Amino acid sequence: CASSPTGSKETQYF. Complete variable domain (other parts from reference TRBV18 and TRBJ2-5): NAGVMQNPRHLVRRRGQEARLRCSPMKGHSHVYWYRQLPEEGLKFMVYLQKENIIDESGMPKERFSAEFPKEGPSILRIQQVVRGDSAAYFCASSPTGSKETQYFGPGTRLLVL.

The V call is TRBV5-1, the J call TRBJ2-7; D is unclear. This CDR3 contains 13 residues. Germline V lookup: CDR1 SGHRS, CDR2 YFSETQ. V gave up 0 bases and J gave up 4 bases, with 8 bases separating them. DNA for the CDR3: TGCGCCAGCAGCTTGGGTGTGGGGTACGAGCAGTACTTC. Its protein product is CASSLGVGYEQYF.